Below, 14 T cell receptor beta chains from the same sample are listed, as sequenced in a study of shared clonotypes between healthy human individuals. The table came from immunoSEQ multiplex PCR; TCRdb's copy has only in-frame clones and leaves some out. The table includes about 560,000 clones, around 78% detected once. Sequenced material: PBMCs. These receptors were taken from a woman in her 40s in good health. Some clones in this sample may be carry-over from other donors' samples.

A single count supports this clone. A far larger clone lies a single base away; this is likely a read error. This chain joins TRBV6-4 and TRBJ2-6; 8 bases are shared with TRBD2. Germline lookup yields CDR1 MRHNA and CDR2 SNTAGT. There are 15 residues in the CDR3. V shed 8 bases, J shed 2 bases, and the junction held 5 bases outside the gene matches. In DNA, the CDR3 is TGTGCCAGCGCAGCGGGAGCTACTGGGGCCAACGTCCTGACTTTC. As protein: CASAAGATGANVLTF.

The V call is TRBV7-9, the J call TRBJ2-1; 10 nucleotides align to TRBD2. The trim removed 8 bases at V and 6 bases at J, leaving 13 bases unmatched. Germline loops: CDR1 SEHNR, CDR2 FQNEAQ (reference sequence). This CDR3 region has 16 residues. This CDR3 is CASRPGPSGRGNEQFF. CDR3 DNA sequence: TGTGCCAGCCGGCCCGGTCCGAGCGGGAGGGGCAATGAGCAGTTCTTC.

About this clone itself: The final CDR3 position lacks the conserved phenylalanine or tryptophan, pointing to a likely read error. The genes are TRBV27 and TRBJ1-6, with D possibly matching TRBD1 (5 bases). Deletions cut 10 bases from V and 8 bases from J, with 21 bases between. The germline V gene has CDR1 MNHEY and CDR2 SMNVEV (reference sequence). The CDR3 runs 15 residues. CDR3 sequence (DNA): TGTGCCACTCACGGAGGAGGGGCCCCCTATTCACCCCTCCACTCT. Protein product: CATHGGGAPYSPLHS.

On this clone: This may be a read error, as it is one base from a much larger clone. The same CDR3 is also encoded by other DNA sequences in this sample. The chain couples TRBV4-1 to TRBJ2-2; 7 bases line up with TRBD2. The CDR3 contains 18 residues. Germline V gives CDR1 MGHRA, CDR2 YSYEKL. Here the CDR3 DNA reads TGCGCCAGCAGCCAAGTGGCCCTCGCGGGGGAAAACACCGGGGAGCTGTTCTTT. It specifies CASSQVALAGENTGELFF.

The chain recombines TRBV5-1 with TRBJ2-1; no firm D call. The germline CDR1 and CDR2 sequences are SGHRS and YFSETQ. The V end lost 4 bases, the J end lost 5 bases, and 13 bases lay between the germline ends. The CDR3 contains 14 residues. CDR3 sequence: CASSPTGPHNEQFF. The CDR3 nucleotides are TGCGCCAGCAGCCCGACGGGTCCGCACAATGAGCAGTTCTTC.

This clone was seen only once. The CDR3 loop is CASSPRVESSYNEQFF. CDR3 in DNA: TGTGCCAGCTCACCCCGCGTCGAATCCTCCTACAATGAGCAGTTCTTC. This sequence joins TRBV18 and TRBJ2-1; D unclear. Germline V CDR1 and CDR2: KGHSH, LQKENI. V gave up 3 bases and J gave up 0 bases, with 12 bases separating them. The CDR3 runs 16 residues.

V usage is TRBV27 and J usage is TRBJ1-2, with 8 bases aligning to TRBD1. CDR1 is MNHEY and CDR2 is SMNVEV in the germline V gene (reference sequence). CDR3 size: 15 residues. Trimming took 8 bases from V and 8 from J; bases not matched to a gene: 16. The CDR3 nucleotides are TGTGCCAGCCTCCGGAGGACAGGGTACCTGGGAGGCTACACCTTC. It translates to CASLRRTGYLGGYTF.

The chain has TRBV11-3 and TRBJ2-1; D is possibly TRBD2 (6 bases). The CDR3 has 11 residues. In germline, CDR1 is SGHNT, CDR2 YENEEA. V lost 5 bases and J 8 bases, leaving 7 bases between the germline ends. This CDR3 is CASSPGDEQFF. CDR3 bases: TGTGCCAGCAGCCCGGGAGATGAGCAGTTCTTC. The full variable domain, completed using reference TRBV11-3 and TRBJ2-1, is EAGVVQSPRYKIIEKKQPVAFWCNPISGHNTLYWYLQNLGQGPELLIRYENEEAVDDSQLPKDRFSAERLKGVDSTLKIQPAELGDSAVYLCASSPGDEQFFGPGTRLTVL.

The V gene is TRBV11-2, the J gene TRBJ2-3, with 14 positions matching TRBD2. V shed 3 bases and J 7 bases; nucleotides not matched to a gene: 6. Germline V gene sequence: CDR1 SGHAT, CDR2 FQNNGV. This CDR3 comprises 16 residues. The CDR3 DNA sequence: TGTGCCAGCAGCTTTAGACTAGCGGGAGGGTTTAATACGCAGTATTTT. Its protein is CASSFRLAGGFNTQYF.

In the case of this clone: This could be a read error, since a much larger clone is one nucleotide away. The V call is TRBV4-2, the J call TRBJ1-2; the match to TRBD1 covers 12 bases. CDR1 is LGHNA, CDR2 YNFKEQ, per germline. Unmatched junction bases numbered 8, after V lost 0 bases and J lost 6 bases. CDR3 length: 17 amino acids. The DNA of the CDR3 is TGTGCCAGCAGCCAAGAAACCGGGACAGGGGGCTGGAATGGCTACACCTTC. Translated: CASSQETGTGGWNGYTF.

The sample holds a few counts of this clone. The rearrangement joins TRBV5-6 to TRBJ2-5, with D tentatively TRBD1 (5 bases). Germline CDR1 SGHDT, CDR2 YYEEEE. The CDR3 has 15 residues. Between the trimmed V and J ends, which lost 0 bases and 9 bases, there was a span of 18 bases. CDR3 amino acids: CASSLGGDSIVAQYF. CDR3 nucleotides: TGTGCCAGCAGCTTGGGGGGCGATTCCATCGTGGCCCAGTACTTC. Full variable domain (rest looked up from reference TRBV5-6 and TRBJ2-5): DAGVTQSPTHLIKTRGQQVTLRCSPKSGHDTVSWYQQALGQGPQFIFQYYEEEERQRGNFPDRFSGHQFPNYSSELNVNALLLGDSALYLCASSLGGDSIVAQYFGPGTRLLVL.

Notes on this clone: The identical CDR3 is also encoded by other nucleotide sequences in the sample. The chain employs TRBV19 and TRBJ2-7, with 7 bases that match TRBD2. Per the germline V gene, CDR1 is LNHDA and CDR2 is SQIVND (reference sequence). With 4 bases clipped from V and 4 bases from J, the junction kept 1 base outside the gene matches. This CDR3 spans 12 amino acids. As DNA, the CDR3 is TGTGCCAGTAGTACTAGCGGTTACGAGCAGTACTTC. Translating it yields CASSTSGYEQYF.

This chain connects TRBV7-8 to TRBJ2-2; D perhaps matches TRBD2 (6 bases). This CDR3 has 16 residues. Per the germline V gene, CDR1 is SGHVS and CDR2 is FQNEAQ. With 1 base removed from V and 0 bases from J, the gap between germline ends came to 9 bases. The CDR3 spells CASSLGSGSNTGELFF. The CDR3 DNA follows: TGTGCCAGCAGCTTAGGAAGCGGGTCGAACACCGGGGAGCTGTTTTTT.

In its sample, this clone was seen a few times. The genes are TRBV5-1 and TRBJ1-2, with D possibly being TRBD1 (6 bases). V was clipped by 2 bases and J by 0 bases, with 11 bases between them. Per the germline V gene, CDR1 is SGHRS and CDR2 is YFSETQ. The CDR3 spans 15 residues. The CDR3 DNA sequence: TGCGCCAGCAGCTTCGACGGACAGCCTAACTATGGCTACACCTTC. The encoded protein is CASSFDGQPNYGYTF.